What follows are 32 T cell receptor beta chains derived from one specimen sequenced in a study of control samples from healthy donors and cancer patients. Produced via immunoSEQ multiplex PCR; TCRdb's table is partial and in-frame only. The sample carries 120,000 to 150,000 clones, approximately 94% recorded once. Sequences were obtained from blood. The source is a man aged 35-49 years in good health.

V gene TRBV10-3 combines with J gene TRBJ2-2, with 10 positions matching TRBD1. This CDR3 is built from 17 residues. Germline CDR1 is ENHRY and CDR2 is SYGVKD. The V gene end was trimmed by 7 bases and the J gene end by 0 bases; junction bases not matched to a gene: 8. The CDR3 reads CAIKLGQGPTNTGELFF. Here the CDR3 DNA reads TGTGCCATCAAATTGGGACAGGGGCCTACGAACACCGGGGAGCTGTTTTTT.

The CDR3 region has the DNA TGCGCCAGCAGCCAAGGCGAGGGGCCGGGTGAGCAGTTCTTC. As protein: CASSQGEGPGEQFF. The genes are TRBV4-3 and TRBJ2-1; D assignment may be TRBD1 or TRBD2 (5 bases each). Germline values: CDR1 LGHNA, CDR2 YSLEER. There are 14 residues in the CDR3. Trimming removed 1 base from V and 9 bases from J, with 13 bases in between.

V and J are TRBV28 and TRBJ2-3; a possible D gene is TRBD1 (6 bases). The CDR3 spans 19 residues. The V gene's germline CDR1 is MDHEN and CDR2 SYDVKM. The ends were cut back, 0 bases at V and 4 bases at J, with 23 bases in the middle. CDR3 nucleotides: TGTGCCAGCAGTTTATGGGGGGTTGGGACAAAGACGGGCTCAGATACGCAGTATTTT. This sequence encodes CASSLWGVGTKTGSDTQYF.

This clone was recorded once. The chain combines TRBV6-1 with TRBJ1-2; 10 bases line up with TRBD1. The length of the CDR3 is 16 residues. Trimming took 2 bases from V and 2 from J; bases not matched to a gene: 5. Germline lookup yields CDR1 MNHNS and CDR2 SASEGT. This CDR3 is CASSETDRGGNYGYTF. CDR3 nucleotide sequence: TGTGCCAGCAGTGAAACGGACAGGGGGGGGAACTATGGCTACACCTTC.

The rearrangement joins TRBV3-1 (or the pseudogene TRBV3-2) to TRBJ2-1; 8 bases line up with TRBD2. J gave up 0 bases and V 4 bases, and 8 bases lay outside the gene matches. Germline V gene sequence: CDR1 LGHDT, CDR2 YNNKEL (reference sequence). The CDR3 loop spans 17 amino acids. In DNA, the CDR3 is TGTGCCAGCAGCCCGAAGGCCAGCGGGAGCTCCTACAATGAGCAGTTCTTC. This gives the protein CASSPKASGSSYNEQFF.

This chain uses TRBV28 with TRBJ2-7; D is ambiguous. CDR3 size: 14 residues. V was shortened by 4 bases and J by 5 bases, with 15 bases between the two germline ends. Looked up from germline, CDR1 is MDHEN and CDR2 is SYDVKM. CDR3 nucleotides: TGTGCCAGCAGTTCACGGACCGAGTACCACGAGCAGTACTTC. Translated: CASSSRTEYHEQYF.

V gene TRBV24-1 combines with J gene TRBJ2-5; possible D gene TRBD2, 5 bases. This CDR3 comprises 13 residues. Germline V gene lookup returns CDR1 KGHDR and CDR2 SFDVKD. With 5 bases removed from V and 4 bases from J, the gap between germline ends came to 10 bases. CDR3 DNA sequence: TGTGCCACCAGTGCACCCGGAGGAGAGACCCAGTACTTC. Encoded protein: CATSAPGGETQYF.

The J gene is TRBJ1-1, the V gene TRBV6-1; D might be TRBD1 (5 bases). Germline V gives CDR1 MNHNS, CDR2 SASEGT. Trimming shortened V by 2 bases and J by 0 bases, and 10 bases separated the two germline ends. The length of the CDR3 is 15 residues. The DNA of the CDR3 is TGTGCCAGCAGTGAACAGGGCCCCATGAACACTGAAGCTTTCTTT. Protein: CASSEQGPMNTEAFF.

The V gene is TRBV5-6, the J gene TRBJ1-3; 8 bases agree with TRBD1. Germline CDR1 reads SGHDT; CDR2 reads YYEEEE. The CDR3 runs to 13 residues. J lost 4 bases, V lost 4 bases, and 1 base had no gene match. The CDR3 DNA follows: TGTGCCAGCAGCGGGACAGGCGGAAACACCATATATTTT. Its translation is CASSGTGGNTIYF.

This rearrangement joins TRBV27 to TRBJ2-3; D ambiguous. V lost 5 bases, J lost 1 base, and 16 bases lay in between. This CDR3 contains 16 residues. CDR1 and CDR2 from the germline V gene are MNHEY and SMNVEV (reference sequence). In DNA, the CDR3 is TGTGCCAGCAGTACCCCGGACGGACCCGGCACAGATACGCAGTATTTT. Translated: CASSTPDGPGTDTQYF.

Written as DNA, the CDR3 is TGTGCCAGCAGCGTAGTCTCAGGGAGCACAGATACGCAGTATTTT. It yields the protein CASSVVSGSTDTQYF. The chain carries TRBV9 and TRBJ2-3, with TRBD1 as a possible D gene (5 bases). Germline V gene data show CDR1 as SGDLS and CDR2 as YYNGEE. The V end lost 0 bases, the J end lost 0 bases, and 8 bases lay between the germline ends. The CDR3 is 15 residues long. Drawing the rest from reference TRBV9 and TRBJ2-3, the complete variable domain is DSGVTQTPKHLITATGQRVTLRCSPRSGDLSVYWYQQSLDQGLQFLIQYYNGEERAKGNILERFSAQQFPDLHSELNLSSLELGDSALYFCASSVVSGSTDTQYFGPGTRLTVL.

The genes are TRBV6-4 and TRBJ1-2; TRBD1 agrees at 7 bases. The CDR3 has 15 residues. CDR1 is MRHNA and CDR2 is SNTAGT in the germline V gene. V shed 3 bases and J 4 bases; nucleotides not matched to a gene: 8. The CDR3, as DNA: TGTGCCAGCAGTGAGGACCGGGACAGCCCCTATGGCTACACCTTC. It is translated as CASSEDRDSPYGYTF.

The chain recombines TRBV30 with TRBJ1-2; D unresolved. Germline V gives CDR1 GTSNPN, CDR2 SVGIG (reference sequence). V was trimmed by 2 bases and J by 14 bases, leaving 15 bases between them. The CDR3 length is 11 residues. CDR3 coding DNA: TGTGCCTGGAGTTCCGCGAGGGCTCGTACCTTC. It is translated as CAWSSARARTF.

CDR3 sequence: CASSLDRESYNSPLHF. As DNA, the CDR3 is TGTGCCAGCAGCTTGGACAGGGAGTCCTATAATTCACCCCTCCACTTT. The chain has TRBV13 and TRBJ1-6, with 8 bases aligning to TRBD1. Germline V gene sequence: CDR1 PRHDT, CDR2 FYEKMQ (reference sequence). The CDR3 length is 16 residues. V lost 3 bases and J lost 1; bases outside the gene matches: 2.

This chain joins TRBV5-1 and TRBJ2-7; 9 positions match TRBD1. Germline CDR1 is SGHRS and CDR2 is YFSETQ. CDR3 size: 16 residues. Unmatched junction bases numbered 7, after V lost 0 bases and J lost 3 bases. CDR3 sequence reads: CASSLAPGTGIYEQYF. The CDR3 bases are TGCGCCAGCAGCTTGGCCCCCGGGACAGGGATCTACGAGCAGTACTTC.

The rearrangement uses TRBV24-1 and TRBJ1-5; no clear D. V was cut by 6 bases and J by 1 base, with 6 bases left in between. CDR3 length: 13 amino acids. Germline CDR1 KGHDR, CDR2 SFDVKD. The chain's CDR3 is CATSLHSNQPQHF. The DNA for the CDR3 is TGTGCCACCAGTCTGCACAGCAATCAGCCCCAGCATTTT.

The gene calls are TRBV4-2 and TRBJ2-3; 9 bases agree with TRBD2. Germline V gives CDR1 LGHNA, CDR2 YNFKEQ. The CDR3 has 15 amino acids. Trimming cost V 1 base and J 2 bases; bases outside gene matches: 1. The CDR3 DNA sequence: TGTGCCAGCAGCCAAGGCGGGGGGGACACAGATACGCAGTATTTT. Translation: CASSQGGGDTDTQYF.

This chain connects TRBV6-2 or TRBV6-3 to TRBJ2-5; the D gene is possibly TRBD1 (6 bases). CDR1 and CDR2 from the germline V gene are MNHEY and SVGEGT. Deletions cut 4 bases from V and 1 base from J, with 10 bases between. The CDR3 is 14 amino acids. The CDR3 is CASSSDSPQETQYF. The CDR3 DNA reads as TGTGCCAGCAGTTCGGACAGCCCCCAAGAGACCCAGTACTTC.

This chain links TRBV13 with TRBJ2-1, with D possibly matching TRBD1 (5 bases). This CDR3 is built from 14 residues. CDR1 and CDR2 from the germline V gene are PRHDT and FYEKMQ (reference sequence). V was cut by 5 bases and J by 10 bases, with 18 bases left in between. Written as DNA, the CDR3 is TGTGCCAGCAGCGGGCCCCCTTTTCCAGGGGAGCAGTTCTTC. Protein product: CASSGPPFPGEQFF.

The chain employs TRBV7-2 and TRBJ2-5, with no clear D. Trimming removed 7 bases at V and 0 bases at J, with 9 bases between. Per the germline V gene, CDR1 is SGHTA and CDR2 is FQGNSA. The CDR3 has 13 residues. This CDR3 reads CASMPLYQETQYF. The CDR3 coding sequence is TGTGCCAGCATGCCTCTGTACCAAGAGACCCAGTACTTC.

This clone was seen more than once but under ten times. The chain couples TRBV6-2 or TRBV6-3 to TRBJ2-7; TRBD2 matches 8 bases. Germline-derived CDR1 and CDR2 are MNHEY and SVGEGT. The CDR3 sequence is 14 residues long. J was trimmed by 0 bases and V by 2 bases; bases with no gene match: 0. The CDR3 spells CASSYGTSSYEQYF. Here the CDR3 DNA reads TGTGCCAGCAGTTACGGGACTAGCTCCTACGAGCAGTACTTC.

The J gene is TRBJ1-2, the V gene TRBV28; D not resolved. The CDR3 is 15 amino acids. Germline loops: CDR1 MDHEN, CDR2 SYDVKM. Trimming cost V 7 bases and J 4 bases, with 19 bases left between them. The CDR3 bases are TGTGCCAGCACCCCTGGGGAGCGGCGATTCTATGGCTACACCTTC. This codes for CASTPGERRFYGYTF.

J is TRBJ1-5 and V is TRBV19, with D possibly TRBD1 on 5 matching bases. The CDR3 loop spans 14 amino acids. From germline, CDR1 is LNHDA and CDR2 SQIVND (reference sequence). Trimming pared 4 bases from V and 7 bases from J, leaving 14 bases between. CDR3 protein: CASSTTAGHQPQHF. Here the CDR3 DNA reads TGTGCCAGTAGTACCACTGCGGGGCACCAGCCCCAGCATTTT.

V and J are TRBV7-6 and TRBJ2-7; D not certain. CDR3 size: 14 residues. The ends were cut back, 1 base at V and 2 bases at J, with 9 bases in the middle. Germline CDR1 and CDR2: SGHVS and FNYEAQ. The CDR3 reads CASSLGSRPYEQYF. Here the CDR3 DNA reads TGTGCCAGCAGCTTAGGCAGCCGACCCTACGAGCAGTACTTC.

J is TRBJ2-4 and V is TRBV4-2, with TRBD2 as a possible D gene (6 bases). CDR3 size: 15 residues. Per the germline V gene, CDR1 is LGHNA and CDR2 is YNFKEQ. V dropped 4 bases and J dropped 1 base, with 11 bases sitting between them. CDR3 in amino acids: CASSPELAAKNIQYF. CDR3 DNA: TGTGCCAGCAGCCCGGAACTAGCTGCCAAAAACATTCAGTACTTC.

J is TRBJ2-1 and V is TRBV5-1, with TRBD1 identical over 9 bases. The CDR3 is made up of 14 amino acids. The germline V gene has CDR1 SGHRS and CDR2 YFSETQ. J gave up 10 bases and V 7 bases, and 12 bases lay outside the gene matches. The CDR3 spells CASWGTGRVGEQFF. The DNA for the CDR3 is TGCGCCAGCTGGGGGACAGGGAGGGTCGGGGAGCAGTTCTTC.

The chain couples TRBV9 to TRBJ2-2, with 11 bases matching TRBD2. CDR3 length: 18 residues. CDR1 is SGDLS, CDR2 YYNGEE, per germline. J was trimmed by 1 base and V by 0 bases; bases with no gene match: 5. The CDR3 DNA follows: TGTGCCAGCAGCGTAGAACTAGCGGGAGTGTGGAACACCGGGGAGCTGTTTTTT. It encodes CASSVELAGVWNTGELFF.

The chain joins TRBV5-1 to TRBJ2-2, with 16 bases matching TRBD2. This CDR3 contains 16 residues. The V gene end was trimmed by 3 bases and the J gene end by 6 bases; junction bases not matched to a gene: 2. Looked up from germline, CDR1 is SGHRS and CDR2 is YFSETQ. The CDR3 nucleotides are TGCGCCAGCAGCTGGGGACTAGCGGGAGGGCCCGGGGAGCTGTTTTTT. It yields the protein CASSWGLAGGPGELFF.

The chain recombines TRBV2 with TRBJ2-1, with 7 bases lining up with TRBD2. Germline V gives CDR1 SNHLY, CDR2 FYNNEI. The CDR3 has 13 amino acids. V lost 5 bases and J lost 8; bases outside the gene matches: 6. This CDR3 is CASSREGGHEQFF. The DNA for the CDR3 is TGTGCCAGCAGTAGGGAGGGAGGCCATGAGCAGTTCTTC.

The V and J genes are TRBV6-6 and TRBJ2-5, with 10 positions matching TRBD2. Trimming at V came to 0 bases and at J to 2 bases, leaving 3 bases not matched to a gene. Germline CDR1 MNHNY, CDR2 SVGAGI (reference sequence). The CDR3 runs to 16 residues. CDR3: CASSYSGSGGQETQYF. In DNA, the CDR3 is TGTGCCAGCAGTTACTCGGGTAGCGGGGGGCAAGAGACCCAGTACTTC.

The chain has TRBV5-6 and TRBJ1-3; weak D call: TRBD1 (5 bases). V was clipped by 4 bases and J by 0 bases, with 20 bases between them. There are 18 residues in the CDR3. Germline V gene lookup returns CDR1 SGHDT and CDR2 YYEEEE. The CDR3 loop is CASSTTGTTFLSGNTIYF. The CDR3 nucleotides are TGTGCCAGCAGCACCACCGGGACCACGTTTCTCTCTGGAAACACCATATATTTT. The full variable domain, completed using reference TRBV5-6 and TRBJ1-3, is DAGVTQSPTHLIKTRGQQVTLRCSPKSGHDTVSWYQQALGQGPQFIFQYYEEEERQRGNFPDRFSGHQFPNYSSELNVNALLLGDSALYLCASSTTGTTFLSGNTIYFGEGSWLTVV.

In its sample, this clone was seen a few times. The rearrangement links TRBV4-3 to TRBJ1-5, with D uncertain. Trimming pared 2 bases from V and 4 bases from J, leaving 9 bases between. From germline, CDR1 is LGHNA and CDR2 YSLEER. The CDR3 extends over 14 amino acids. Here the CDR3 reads CASSQSWLNQPQHF. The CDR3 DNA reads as TGCGCCAGCAGCCAATCATGGCTGAATCAGCCCCAGCATTTT.